This T cell receptor (beta chain) appears in the sequencing data of a study of T-cell reconstitution after alpha-beta-depleted transplantation in children. Construction of the TCRbeta library involved unique molecular identifiers. TCRdb fed the PCR reads into MiXCR, producing one record per CDR3 protein. The data hold approximately 130,000 distinct CDR3 sequences, with 9.7% observed a single time. Remarks on this clonotype: The antigen remains undetermined.

Study-wide results and limits: Fresh T-cell production supplied most of the T-cell counts and diversity seen one year after transplant.

The V end was cut by 6 bases, the J end by 6 bases, with 15 bases between. This CDR3 is 15 amino acids long. CDR1 is MNHNS and CDR2 is SASEGT in the germline V gene. The sequence was collected from a girl under three years old who had a stem cell transplant for combined immunodeficiency, so the T cells may come from the graft donor. The chain has TRBV6-1 and TRBJ1-6, with D uncertain. The sample here was PBMCs, mostly from graft donor cells, taken 180 days after TCRalphabeta/CD19-depleted stem cell transplant. In DNA form, the CDR3 reads TGTGCCAGCAGGGCAGCCCTCCCGAGTAATTCACCCCTCCACTTT. Its translation: CASRAALPSNSPLHF.